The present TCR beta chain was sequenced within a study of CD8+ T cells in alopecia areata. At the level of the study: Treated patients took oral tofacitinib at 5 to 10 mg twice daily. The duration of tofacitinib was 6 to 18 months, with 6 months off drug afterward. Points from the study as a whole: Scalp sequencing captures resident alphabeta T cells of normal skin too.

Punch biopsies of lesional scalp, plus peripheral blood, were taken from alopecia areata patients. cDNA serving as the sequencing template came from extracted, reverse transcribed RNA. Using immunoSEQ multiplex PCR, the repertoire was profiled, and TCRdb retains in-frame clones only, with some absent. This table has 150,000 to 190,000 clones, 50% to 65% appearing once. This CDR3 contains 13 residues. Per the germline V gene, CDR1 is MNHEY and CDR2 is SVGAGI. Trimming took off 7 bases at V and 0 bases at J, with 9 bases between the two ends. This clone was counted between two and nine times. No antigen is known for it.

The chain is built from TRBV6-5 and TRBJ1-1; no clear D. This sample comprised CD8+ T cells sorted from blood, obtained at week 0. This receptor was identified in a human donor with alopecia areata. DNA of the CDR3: TGTGCCAGCATGGAAAACATGAACACTGAAGCTTTCTTT. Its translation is CASMENMNTEAFF.